The 16 T cell receptor beta chains reported below all come from one sample, sequenced in a study of early T cells in non-severe SARS-CoV-2 infection. TCRdb re-called the 5' RACE reads through MiXCR, storing one row per CDR3 protein. The data show 25,000 to 35,000 distinct CDR3 sequences, approximately 6.3% seen once. The material sequenced was whole blood. Receptors were obtained from an adult who was a healthcare worker with PCR-confirmed SARS-CoV-2 infection or an uninfected control (not recorded which).

This clonotype was seen at least ten times. V gene TRBV12-3 or TRBV12-4 combines with J gene TRBJ1-5, with no clear D. The V end lost 3 bases, the J end lost 3 bases, and 12 bases lay between the germline ends. CDR3 length equals 15 residues. This CDR3 is CASSLGDGYNQPQHF. Written as DNA, the CDR3 is TGTGCCAGCAGTTTGGGCGACGGTTACAATCAGCCCCAGCATTTT.

This clonotype came up many times. The chain recombines TRBV28 with TRBJ2-1, with 7 bases matching TRBD2. CDR1 is MDHEN, CDR2 SYDVKM, per germline. V dropped 5 bases and J dropped 8; count of bases not matched to a gene: 9. The CDR3 length is 14 residues. Written as DNA, the CDR3 is TGTGCCAGCAGTGAGACTAGCAACGTAGATGAGCAGTTCTTC. Translation: CASSETSNVDEQFF.

This clonotype was seen repeatedly, ten times or more. The chain couples TRBV21-1 to TRBJ2-1; the tabulated D call, TRBD2, remains unverified against the DNA. TRBV21-1 is flagged as a pseudogene. The CDR3 is 13 residues long. The DNA for the CDR3 is TGTGCCAGCAGCAAAAGCGGAAGGGACGAAAAATTCTTC. Protein sequence: CASSKSGRDEKFF.

This clonotype occurred many times. V gene TRBV14 combines with J gene TRBJ2-5; TRBD2 matches at 11 bases. Germline lookup yields CDR1 SGHDN and CDR2 FVKESK. J lost 4 bases, V lost 5 bases, and 6 bases had no gene match. This CDR3 comprises 15 residues. The CDR3 DNA is TGTGCCAGCAGCTCCCGACTAGCGGGGATAGAGACCCAGTACTTC. This sequence encodes CASSSRLAGIETQYF.

This clonotype has a count of ten or more. The chain has TRBV6-5 and TRBJ2-7; D assignment may be TRBD1 or TRBD2 (5 bases each). V gave up 2 bases and J gave up 2 bases, with 13 bases separating them. From germline, CDR1 is MNHEY and CDR2 SVGAGI. This CDR3 is built from 15 residues. The CDR3 DNA reads as TGTGCCAGCAGTTACGCCCGTGGGGACCCCTACGAGCAGTACTTC. This sequence encodes CASSYARGDPYEQYF.

This clonotype was counted many times. The chain carries TRBV7-8 and TRBJ2-1; 13 bases match TRBD2. Germline CDR1 SGHVS, CDR2 FQNEAQ. Germline trimming cut 5 bases from V and 9 bases from J; bases unmatched to any gene: 13. CDR3 length: 17 residues. The CDR3 nucleotides are TGTGCCAGCAGCCTGATACCGGGACTAGCGGGATTGTTTGAGCAGTTCTTC. Residues: CASSLIPGLAGLFEQFF. Full variable domain (outside the CDR3, taken from reference TRBV7-8 and TRBJ2-1): GAGVSQSPRYKVAKRGQDVALRCDPISGHVSLFWYQQALGQGPEFLTYFQNEAQLDKSGLPSDRFFAERPEGSVSTLKIQRTQQEDSAVYLCASSLIPGLAGLFEQFFGPGTRLTVL.

This clonotype was detected many times. The chain has TRBV6-6 and TRBJ2-7; 12 bases fit TRBD2. This CDR3 contains 21 residues. Germline V gene data show CDR1 as MNHNY and CDR2 as SVGAGI (reference sequence). The ends lost 5 bases at V and 1 base at J; junction bases unmatched: 21. Here the CDR3 DNA reads TGTGCCAGCAGTCTATACCAGTCTCCCGATCGTCTAGCGGGGGGGTCCTACGAGCAGTACTTC. Amino acid sequence: CASSLYQSPDRLAGGSYEQYF.

This clonotype was counted between two and nine times. The chain carries TRBV5-5 and TRBJ2-1, with 9 bases lining up with TRBD2. Germline CDR1 reads SGHKS; CDR2 reads YYEKEE (reference sequence). The length of the CDR3 is 16 residues. V lost 0 bases and J lost 9; bases outside the gene matches: 10. The CDR3 loop reads CASSLAPAGGQGEQFF. The CDR3 bases are TGTGCCAGCAGCTTGGCCCCTGCGGGGGGGCAGGGTGAGCAGTTCTTC.

The genes are TRBV6-2 or TRBV6-3 and TRBJ2-3, with D perhaps matching TRBD2 (6 bases). CDR3 length: 15 residues. Between the trimmed V and J ends, which lost 4 bases and 2 bases, there was a span of 13 bases. Germline V gene lookup returns CDR1 MNHEY and CDR2 SVGEGT. CDR3 residues: CASSSGGTVTDTQYF. The CDR3 nucleotides read TGTGCCAGCAGTTCAGGCGGGACGGTCACAGATACGCAGTATTTT.

This clonotype was found many times. This chain uses TRBV20-1 with TRBJ2-7; D possibly corresponds to TRBD1 (5 bases). Germline-derived CDR1 and CDR2 are DFQATT and SNEGSKA (reference sequence). V was shortened by 2 bases and J by 0 bases, with 17 bases between the two germline ends. This CDR3 spans 16 amino acids. DNA for the CDR3: TGCAGTGCTAGAAATGACCACAGGATAACCTCCTACGAGCAGTACTTC. Its translation is CSARNDHRITSYEQYF.

Ten or more counts support this clonotype. In nucleotides, the CDR3 is TGTGCCAGCAGCTTAGTTTCGGGACAGGGGAACAATGAGCAGTTCTTC. Translating it yields CASSLVSGQGNNEQFF. V usage is TRBV7-9 and J usage is TRBJ2-1; the match to TRBD1 covers 10 bases. CDR1 and CDR2 from the germline V gene are SEHNR and FQNEAQ (reference sequence). This CDR3 region has 16 residues. V lost 1 base, J lost 5 bases, and 5 bases stayed unmatched.

In this sample, this clonotype turned up many times. The rearrangement uses TRBV12-3 or TRBV12-4 and TRBJ2-1; D remains ambiguous. Trimming stripped 3 bases from V and 5 bases from J, with 8 bases between. The CDR3 length is 13 residues. The CDR3: CASSFSGNNEQFF. The CDR3 nucleotides read TGTGCCAGCAGTTTTTCAGGAAACAATGAGCAGTTCTTC.

This clonotype turned up a few times. J is TRBJ2-7 and V is TRBV18, with D uncertain. Per germline, CDR1 KGHSH and CDR2 LQKENI. The CDR3 is made up of 12 amino acids. Trimming took 3 bases from V and 2 from J, leaving 5 bases between them. In DNA, the CDR3 is TGTGCCAGCTCACCCTACACCTACGAGCAGTACTTC. Translated, it gives CASSPYTYEQYF.

This clonotype has ten or more counts. This chain joins TRBV7-6 and TRBJ2-5, with 9 bases matching TRBD1. This CDR3 is built from 14 residues. Looked up from germline, CDR1 is SGHVS and CDR2 is FNYEAQ. With 6 bases clipped from V and 5 bases from J, the junction kept 7 bases outside the gene matches. CDR3 nucleotide sequence: TGTGCCAGCAGTTCAACTGGACAGGGGGAGACCCAGTACTTC. Translated: CASSSTGQGETQYF.

Ten or more counts support this clonotype. The chain employs TRBV19 and TRBJ2-1; TRBD2 matches at 8 bases. The CDR3 is 16 amino acids. With 4 bases clipped from V and 0 bases from J, the junction kept 5 bases outside the gene matches. Germline CDR1 LNHDA, CDR2 SQIVND (reference sequence). CDR3: CASSSPGLGSYNEQFF. CDR3 nucleotides: TGTGCCAGTAGTAGTCCGGGACTAGGCTCCTACAATGAGCAGTTCTTC. Full variable domain (remainder filled in from reference TRBV19 and TRBJ2-1): DGGITQSPKYLFRKEGQNVTLSCEQNLNHDAMYWYRQDPGQGLRLIYYSQIVNDFQKGDIAEGYSVSREKKESFPLTVTSAQKNPTAFYLCASSSPGLGSYNEQFFGPGTRLTVL.

This clonotype was detected ten times or more. The genes are TRBV12-3 or TRBV12-4 and TRBJ1-3; 9 nucleotides line up with TRBD1. The junction had 6 bases not matched to a gene; V was cut back by 7 bases and J by 2 bases. The CDR3 has 15 residues. Here the CDR3 DNA reads TGTGCCAGCAATGAGGGACAGGGCACTGGAAACACCATATATTTT. Translated, it gives CASNEGQGTGNTIYF.